One TCR beta chain is described in this entry. As yet, its antigen is unknown. The entry originates in a study of cytomegalovirus exposure and HLA in healthy donors. Points from the study as a whole: For most TCR beta V segments, an earlier analysis put the productive rate at about 87% or about 30% of the time. TCR beta chains associated with HLA were, in a later analysis, more clonally expanded than equally common others. Sequencing likely produced, as an artifact, a cluster of highly shared sequence variants. CMV antigen specificity of three CMV-associated chains was confirmed in vitro.

The CDR3 is made up of 15 amino acids. From germline, CDR1 is SEHNR and CDR2 FQNEAQ (reference sequence). The V segment lost 2 bases and the J segment 3 bases; nucleotides outside the gene matches: 6. The PCR ran on 60 Vbeta and 13 Jbeta primers. Clones were sequenced by immunoSEQ multiplex PCR, and TCRdb holds only the in-frame ones, with some missing. The data contain roughly 62,000 clones, 70% to 75% of them seen just once; the ten biggest clones take up 5% to 6.5%. Sequenced material: PBMCs. The J gene is TRBJ1-1, the V gene TRBV7-9; 7 bases agree with TRBD1. The source is a woman in her 30s in good health and CMV-seronegative. Here the CDR3 reads CASSLSRDSHTEAFF. The DNA for the CDR3 is TGTGCCAGCAGCTTATCCCGGGACAGTCACACTGAAGCTTTCTTT.